The 10 T cell receptor beta chains below were found in one sample sequenced in a study of blood T cell repertoires in COVID-19. Using immunoSEQ multiplex PCR, the repertoire was profiled, and TCRdb retains in-frame clones only, with some absent. The table has 80,000 to 100,000 clones, less than 95% seen once; the top ten hold less than 2%. Sequencing was carried out using peripheral blood. The source of these receptors is a man aged 60 to 69 with acute or convalescent COVID-19.

The rearrangement uses TRBV5-1 and TRBJ2-5; TRBD1 aligns across 8 bases. Germline CDR1 SGHRS, CDR2 YFSETQ. With 7 bases clipped from V and 4 bases from J, the junction kept 15 bases outside the gene matches. This CDR3 is 16 amino acids long. CDR3: CASSGQGSGGSETQYF. The CDR3 DNA follows: TGCGCCAGCTCCGGACAGGGTAGTGGAGGGTCAGAGACCCAGTACTTC.

The V and J genes are TRBV6-5 and TRBJ2-7, with 8 nucleotides matching TRBD1. This CDR3 is built from 14 residues. Germline V lookup: CDR1 MNHEY, CDR2 SVGAGI. V shed 6 bases, J shed 0 bases, and the junction held 4 bases outside the gene matches. CDR3 sequence (DNA): TGTGCCAGCAGCCGGGACAGGAGCTCCTACGAGCAGTACGTC. Translated, it gives CASSRDRSSYEQYV.

The rearrangement links TRBV5-1 to TRBJ1-4; no clear D gene. Germline CDR1 reads SGHRS; CDR2 reads YFSETQ. Trimming pared 3 bases from V and 6 bases from J, leaving 12 bases between. The CDR3 contains 14 residues. The CDR3 DNA sequence: TGCGCCAGCAGCTCAGGTGGGCGGGATGAAAAACTGTTTTTT. This encodes CASSSGGRDEKLFF.

The V and J genes are TRBV7-8 and TRBJ1-1; D is undetermined. This CDR3 region has 13 residues. CDR1 SGHVS and CDR2 FQNEAQ come from the germline V gene. V was clipped by 7 bases and J by 1 base, with 10 bases between them. The CDR3 loop is CASIRLRNTEAFF. CDR3 sequence (DNA): TGTGCCAGCATTCGTCTAAGGAACACTGAAGCTTTCTTT. Combining the CDR3 with reference TRBV7-8 and TRBJ1-1 gives the whole variable domain GAGVSQSPRYKVAKRGQDVALRCDPISGHVSLFWYQQALGQGPEFLTYFQNEAQLDKSGLPSDRFFAERPEGSVSTLKIQRTQQEDSAVYLCASIRLRNTEAFFGQGTRLTVV.

This chain links TRBV5-1 with TRBJ1-2, with 7 nucleotides matching TRBD1. Germline CDR1 and CDR2: SGHRS and YFSETQ. The CDR3 extends over 13 amino acids. V was pared by 5 bases and J by 3 bases, with 4 bases of the junction left unmatched. The DNA of the CDR3 is TGCGCCAGCAGTGTAGGGGGCGACTATGGCTACACCTTC. Translating gives CASSVGGDYGYTF. Complete variable domain (other parts from reference TRBV5-1 and TRBJ1-2): KAGVTQTPRYLIKTRGQQVTLSCSPISGHRSVSWYQQTPGQGLQFLFEYFSETQRNKGNFPGRFSGRQFSNSRSEMNVSTLELGDSALYLCASSVGGDYGYTFGSGTRLTVV.

V is TRBV18 and J is TRBJ2-2, with D perhaps TRBD2 (5 bases). Germline V gene sequence: CDR1 KGHSH, CDR2 LQKENI. This CDR3 is built from 12 residues. The ends were cut back, 5 bases at V and 5 bases at J, with 6 bases in the middle. CDR3 protein: CASSGLTGELFF. The CDR3 DNA follows: TGTGCCAGCTCAGGACTGACCGGGGAGCTGTTTTTT.

As concerns this clone: This CDR3 is also generated by other DNA sequences in the sample. This chain's CDR3 is CSVRQGNTEAFF. The CDR3 DNA reads TGCAGCGTTCGACAGGGGAACACTGAAGCTTTCTTT. This chain connects TRBV29-1 to TRBJ1-1, with 7 positions matching TRBD1. The CDR3 length is 12 residues. V was pared by 5 bases and J by 1 base, with 1 base of the junction left unmatched. Germline V gene sequence: CDR1 SQVTM, CDR2 ANQGSEA. The whole variable domain, filled in from reference TRBV29-1 and TRBJ1-1, reads SAVISQKPSRDICQRGTSLTIQCQVDSQVTMMFWYRQQPGQSLTLIATANQGSEATYESGFVIDKFPISRPNLTFSTLTVSNMSPEDSSIYLCSVRQGNTEAFFGQGTRLTVV.

In the case of this clone: No conserved phenylalanine or tryptophan ends this CDR3, so it is likely a read error. The DNA is omitted, as the CDR3 cannot be located on it reliably, and the CDR3 follows TCRdb's listing. The chain has TRBV21-1 and TRBJ1-3; TRBD1 is the table's D call, not checked against the DNA. TRBV21-1 constitutes a pseudogene. A total of 8 residues make up the CDR3, ends included. CDR3 loop: CASSKRGP.

The CDR3 sequence is CASSLGQGWSPLHF. In DNA, the CDR3 is TGTGCCAGCAGTTTGGGACAGGGGTGGTCACCCCTCCACTTT. The rearrangement links TRBV27 to TRBJ1-6; 10 bases are a match to TRBD1. The germline CDR1 and CDR2 sequences are MNHEY and SMNVEV (reference sequence). The CDR3 runs to 14 residues. V gave up 3 bases and J gave up 10 bases; unmatched junction bases: 3.

The CDR3 region is CASRDRGLSSTDTQYF. The CDR3 nucleotides read TGTGCCAGCCGAGACAGGGGGTTATCTAGCACAGATACGCAGTATTTT. The chain carries TRBV19 and TRBJ2-3, with TRBD1 identical over 9 bases. The CDR3 covers 16 residues. The V and J ends lost 9 bases and 0 bases, in that order; junction bases with no gene match: 10. Looked up from germline, CDR1 is LNHDA and CDR2 is SQIVND (reference sequence).